A selection of T cell receptor beta chains follows, all from one sample in a study of tumor-infiltrating lymphocytes in primary liver carcinoma. A single record per CDR3 protein comes from TCRdb applying MiXCR to the multiplex PCR reads. The sample contains about 100,000 distinct CDR3 sequences, approximately 71% of which appear only once. Sequenced input: liver tumor tissue from sampling region 5. These receptors all stem from a woman in her sixties with primary liver carcinoma and hepatitis B virus infection. The CDR3 runs from the conserved cysteine through the conserved F or W. The order of the fields is clone size, J gene, V gene, D gene, CDR3 DNA, CDR3 protein. D genes are given only for firm matches. The size of a clone is reported for some rows only, either as once, few or many, or as a class for expanded clones.

abundance: NA
j_gene: TRBJ2-3
v_gene: TRBV28
d_gene: NA
CDR3nt: TGTACCAGCATGGAGGTCACAGATACGCAGTATTTT
CDR3aa: CTSMEVTDTQYF

abundance: NA
j_gene: TRBJ1-3
v_gene: TRBV29-1
d_gene: NA
CDR3nt: TGCAGTGTTGGCGCAGGGCGCTCTGAAAACACCATATATTTT
CDR3aa: CSVGAGRSENTIYF

abundance: many
j_gene: TRBJ2-5
v_gene: TRBV28
d_gene: NA
CDR3nt: TGTGCCAGCAGTCAGGGGAAGGGGCACCAAGAGACCCAGTACTTC
CDR3aa: CASSQGKGHQETQYF

abundance: NA
j_gene: TRBJ2-7
v_gene: TRBV5-6
d_gene: TRBD2
CDR3nt: TGTGCAAGCAGCTCCCGGATAGCGGGCACCTACGAGCAGTACTTC
CDR3aa: CASSSRIAGTYEQYF

abundance: NA
j_gene: TRBJ1-1
v_gene: TRBV29-1
d_gene: NA
CDR3nt: TGCAGCGCCAGAGGGGATTCGAACTCTGAAGCTTTCTTT
CDR3aa: CSARGDSNSEAFF

abundance: NA
j_gene: TRBJ2-2
v_gene: TRBV10-3
d_gene: NA
CDR3nt: TGTGCCACCAGGGGAGCGGGAACGAACACCGGGGAGCTGTTTTTT
CDR3aa: CATRGAGTNTGELFF

abundance: NA
j_gene: TRBJ2-7
v_gene: TRBV5-5
d_gene: NA
CDR3nt: TGTGCCAGCAGCCCTTACTACGGGCTGTACTTC
CDR3aa: CASSPYYGLYF

abundance: NA
j_gene: TRBJ2-1
v_gene: TRBV6-6
d_gene: TRBD2
CDR3nt: TGTGCCAGCAGTACCAGAGCGGGAGGGCCCTATAATGAGCAGTTCTTC
CDR3aa: CASSTRAGGPYNEQFF

abundance: many
j_gene: TRBJ2-7
v_gene: TRBV29-1
d_gene: TRBD2
CDR3nt: TGCAGCGTTACAAACACGGGACTAGCGGGAGACGAGCAGTACTTC
CDR3aa: CSVTNTGLAGDEQYF

abundance: few
j_gene: TRBJ2-1
v_gene: TRBV28
d_gene: TRBD2
CDR3nt: TGTGCCAGCAGGCCTCTAAACCTAGCGGGATCGTTGGACTACAATGAGCAGTTCTTC
CDR3aa: CASRPLNLAGSLDYNEQFF

abundance: NA
j_gene: TRBJ2-1
v_gene: TRBV30
d_gene: TRBD2
CDR3nt: TGTGCCTGGAGACTAGCGGGAGGTAATAGGCAGTTCTTC
CDR3aa: CAWRLAGGNRQFF

abundance: once
j_gene: TRBJ2-2
v_gene: TRBV29-1
d_gene: NA
CDR3nt: TGCAGCGCTATTACATGGAGGGTCGGGGAGCTGTTTTTT
CDR3aa: CSAITWRVGELFF

abundance: NA
j_gene: TRBJ1-2
v_gene: TRBV29-1
d_gene: NA
CDR3nt: TGCGACGTTGCCCGGGGGACGGGCGCTCGCGACTACACCTTC
CDR3aa: CDVARGTGARDYTF

abundance: NA
j_gene: TRBJ1-6
v_gene: TRBV5-1
d_gene: TRBD1
CDR3nt: TGCGCCAGCAGCTTGGGGACAGGACGAAATTCACCCATCCACTTT
CDR3aa: CASSLGTGRNSPIHF

abundance: NA
j_gene: TRBJ2-7
v_gene: TRBV6-1
d_gene: NA
CDR3nt: TGTGCCAGCACCTCTTCCGGGGTAGGGGGTTACGAGCAGTACTTC
CDR3aa: CASTSSGVGGYEQYF

abundance: few
j_gene: TRBJ1-5
v_gene: TRBV20-1
d_gene: TRBD1
CDR3nt: TGCAGTGCCAAGTCCGGGACCGGGACAGGGGTAAATCAGCCCCAGCATTTT
CDR3aa: CSAKSGTGTGVNQPQHF

abundance: NA
j_gene: TRBJ2-7
v_gene: TRBV10-3
d_gene: NA
CDR3nt: TGTGTCATCAGTGAGTCCGTGCGGAGCTACGAGCAGTACTTC
CDR3aa: CVISESVRSYEQYF

abundance: NA
j_gene: TRBJ2-7
v_gene: TRBV7-2
d_gene: NA
CDR3nt: TGTGCCAGCAGCTTACAGGGGCTCTCCTACGAGCAGTACTTC
CDR3aa: CASSLQGLSYEQYF

abundance: NA
j_gene: TRBJ2-7
v_gene: TRBV28
d_gene: NA
CDR3nt: TGTGCCAGCAGTAGTGCCTTGGATTTAAAGGGCTACGAGCAGTACTTC
CDR3aa: CASSSALDLKGYEQYF

abundance: NA
j_gene: TRBJ1-2
v_gene: TRBV29-1
d_gene: NA
CDR3nt: TGCAGCGCTGCCCGGGGGACGGGTGCTCGCTGCTACACCTTC
CDR3aa: CSAARGTGARCYTF

abundance: NA
j_gene: TRBJ2-1
v_gene: TRBV12-3/TRBV12-4
d_gene: TRBD2
CDR3nt: TGTGCCAGCAGTTTTGGGACTAGCGGGAGGGCCCACGGCGCGCAGTTCTTC
CDR3aa: CASSFGTSGRAHGAQFF

abundance: NA
j_gene: TRBJ2-1
v_gene: TRBV29-1
d_gene: TRBD1
CDR3nt: TGCAGCGCCCCTCGGTTGAGGGGACAGGTTTTCTACAATGTGCAGTTCTTC
CDR3aa: CSAPRLRGQVFYNVQFF

abundance: NA
j_gene: TRBJ2-7
v_gene: TRBV29-1
d_gene: TRBD2
CDR3nt: TGCAGCGTTTCTCCAACTAGCGACCGCTACGAGCAGTACTTC
CDR3aa: CSVSPTSDRYEQYF

abundance: NA
j_gene: TRBJ2-3
v_gene: TRBV11-2
d_gene: NA
CDR3nt: TGTACCAGCAGCCCTGGACTATCGGGCCCAGATACGCAATATTTT
CDR3aa: CTSSPGLSGPDTQYF

abundance: NA
j_gene: TRBJ2-7
v_gene: TRBV11-3
d_gene: TRBD1
CDR3nt: TGTGCCAGTAGCTTAGGGGCAGGGGGCTCCCTCGGGCAGTACTTC
CDR3aa: CASSLGAGGSLGQYF

abundance: NA
j_gene: TRBJ2-1
v_gene: TRBV29-1
d_gene: TRBD2
CDR3nt: TGCAGCGTTGAGGAGACTAGCTTATGGGAGCACTTCTTC
CDR3aa: CSVEETSLWEHFF

abundance: NA
j_gene: TRBJ2-1
v_gene: TRBV11-2
d_gene: NA
CDR3nt: TGTGCCAGCAGTTTCGGCAATGAGCAGTTCTTC
CDR3aa: CASSFGNEQFF

abundance: NA
j_gene: TRBJ2-1
v_gene: TRBV11-2
d_gene: NA
CDR3nt: TGTGCCAGCAGCTTCGACAAAGGGCAGTTCTTC
CDR3aa: CASSFDKGQFF

abundance: NA
j_gene: TRBJ2-7
v_gene: TRBV29-1
d_gene: NA
CDR3nt: TGCAGCGTTAGAGATGGGGTTTCGAACTCCTACGAGCAGTACTTC
CDR3aa: CSVRDGVSNSYEQYF

abundance: NA
j_gene: TRBJ2-4
v_gene: TRBV20-1
d_gene: NA
CDR3nt: TGCAGTGCTCCAAGGGCCGGCCATAATGCCAAAAACATTCAGTACTTC
CDR3aa: CSAPRAGHNAKNIQYF

abundance: NA
j_gene: TRBJ2-3
v_gene: TRBV11-2
d_gene: TRBD2
CDR3nt: TGTACCAGCAAGTTGTTCCCAGCGGGAGAGGCAGATATGCAGTATTTT
CDR3aa: CTSKLFPAGEADMQYF

abundance: NA
j_gene: TRBJ2-3
v_gene: TRBV11-3
d_gene: NA
CDR3nt: TGTGCCTGCAATTTACGGAGAAACACAGATACGCAGTATTTT
CDR3aa: CACNLRRNTDTQYF

abundance: NA
j_gene: TRBJ2-1
v_gene: TRBV5-6
d_gene: TRBD1
CDR3nt: TGTGCCAGCAGCCACAGGGGGCGATGGTACGATGAGCAGTTCTTC
CDR3aa: CASSHRGRWYDEQFF

abundance: NA
j_gene: TRBJ2-1
v_gene: TRBV7-9
d_gene: TRBD2
CDR3nt: TGTGCCAGCAGTTCTTCTAGCGGCTACAATGAGCAGTTCTTC
CDR3aa: CASSSSSGYNEQFF

abundance: few
j_gene: TRBJ2-2
v_gene: TRBV24-1
d_gene: NA
CDR3nt: TGTGCCACCAGTGATGCCCGGGCGCGATGGCTCGGGGAGCTGTTTTTT
CDR3aa: CATSDARARWLGELFF

abundance: few
j_gene: TRBJ2-7
v_gene: TRBV20-1
d_gene: NA
CDR3nt: TGCAGTGCTAGGCGATCACTAGATAGCGAGCAGTACTTC
CDR3aa: CSARRSLDSEQYF

abundance: few
j_gene: TRBJ2-1
v_gene: TRBV2
d_gene: TRBD2
CDR3nt: TGTGCCAGCAAGCTGGCGGGGGGGAGCTCCTACAATGAGCAGTTCTTC
CDR3aa: CASKLAGGSSYNEQFF

abundance: NA
j_gene: TRBJ1-4
v_gene: TRBV29-1
d_gene: TRBD1
CDR3nt: TGCAGCGCAACCGGGACAGCGAGAGAAAAACTGTTTTTT
CDR3aa: CSATGTAREKLFF

abundance: NA
j_gene: TRBJ2-7
v_gene: TRBV5-1
d_gene: NA
CDR3nt: TGCGCCAGCAACTTGGACAGCCAGGCCTACGAGCAGTACTTC
CDR3aa: CASNLDSQAYEQYF

abundance: NA
j_gene: TRBJ1-1
v_gene: TRBV6-2/TRBV6-3
d_gene: NA
CDR3nt: TGTGCCAGCAGTCCCCGGGACAAGGGGTTCACTGAAGCTTTCTTT
CDR3aa: CASSPRDKGFTEAFF

abundance: NA
j_gene: TRBJ2-3
v_gene: TRBV6-1
d_gene: TRBD2
CDR3nt: TGTACCAGCAGTGAAGCTTCGGCGGGAGGATCCACAAATACGCAGTATTTT
CDR3aa: CTSSEASAGGSTNTQYF

abundance: NA
j_gene: TRBJ1-3
v_gene: TRBV14
d_gene: NA
CDR3nt: TGTGCCAGCAGCCGAGATGGGATCTCTGGAAACACCATATATTTT
CDR3aa: CASSRDGISGNTIYF

abundance: NA
j_gene: TRBJ2-1
v_gene: TRBV11-3
d_gene: NA
CDR3nt: TGTGCCAGCAGCTTAGGTCTGGGGGAGTGGGGTGTCGATGAACAGTTATTC
CDR3aa: CASSLGLGEWGVDEQLF

abundance: NA
j_gene: TRBJ2-1
v_gene: TRBV20-1
d_gene: NA
CDR3nt: TGCAGTGGGCAGCTCTCCTACAATGAGCAGTTCTTC
CDR3aa: CSGQLSYNEQFF

abundance: NA
j_gene: TRBJ1-5
v_gene: TRBV10-3
d_gene: NA
CDR3nt: TGCACCATCAGTGAAGCAGGTGTCGGCAATCAGCCCCAACATTTT
CDR3aa: CTISEAGVGNQPQHF

abundance: NA
j_gene: TRBJ2-5
v_gene: TRBV6-1
d_gene: TRBD2
CDR3nt: TGTGCCAGCAACCCAAAACGGCTAGCGGGAAACGAGACCCAGTACTTC
CDR3aa: CASNPKRLAGNETQYF

abundance: NA
j_gene: TRBJ2-3
v_gene: TRBV29-1
d_gene: NA
CDR3nt: TGTAGCACCGGAATCACGAGCACAGATACGCAGTATTTT
CDR3aa: CSTGITSTDTQYF

abundance: NA
j_gene: TRBJ2-1
v_gene: TRBV6-1
d_gene: NA
CDR3nt: TGTACCAGCAGCCTCCGGACTAACGGGACGAAACTCGCCTCCTACAATGAGCAGTTCTTT
CDR3aa: CTSSLRTNGTKLASYNEQFF

abundance: many
j_gene: TRBJ1-2
v_gene: TRBV6-5
d_gene: NA
CDR3nt: TGTGCCAGCAGTGAACGGGGGGGGATGTTGGGCCTCCGGTCTTATGGCTACACCTTC
CDR3aa: CASSERGGMLGLRSYGYTF

abundance: NA
j_gene: TRBJ1-1
v_gene: TRBV14
d_gene: NA
CDR3nt: TGTACCAGCAGCCTAGGCATGGACACTGAAGCTTTCTTT
CDR3aa: CTSSLGMDTEAFF